This T cell receptor beta chain was recorded in a study of blood T cell dynamics during melanoma immunotherapy. Study-wide results and caveats: PBMC repertoires of eventual disease-control patients split at W3 into clonality or diversity gains.

The CDR3 consists of 14 residues. V gave up 3 bases and J gave up 4 bases, with 11 bases separating them. CDR1 is LNHDA and CDR2 is SQIVND in the germline V gene (reference sequence). Time point given: week 3, after first cycle of checkpoint inhibitor. Samples come from before therapy and from week 3 after the first blockade cycle. Response was assessed by RECIST 1.1 at 12 weeks, except a couple of rapid progressors. A fixed DNA input of 350 ng was used per bulk PBMC sample. Measured with immunoSEQ multiplex PCR; TCRdb has only the in-frame clones, and not every one. Altogether about 8,800 clones are present, about 85% being singletons, with the ten largest covering 0.8% to 1.2%. As regards this clone: Its matching antigen is unknown.

This clonotype originated in a human donor with melanoma. The genes are TRBV19 and TRBJ2-3; D not certain. The sample in question was blood, obtained from a patient treated with checkpoint blockade. CDR3 sequence reads: CASSIETRADTQYF. CDR3 nucleotides: TGTGCCAGTAGTATTGAGACTCGAGCAGATACGCAGTATTTT. Variable domain in full (rest from reference TRBV19 and TRBJ2-3): DGGITQSPKYLFRKEGQNVTLSCEQNLNHDAMYWYRQDPGQGLRLIYYSQIVNDFQKGDIAEGYSVSREKKESFPLTVTSAQKNPTAFYLCASSIETRADTQYFGPGTRLTVL.